This TCR beta chain was recovered during a study of regulatory T cells in long-lasting Graves disease. The TCR beta library used iRepertoire HTBI primers with Arm-PCR amplification of CDR3. Original data processing: Samples revealed 50 to 70 TRBV and roughly 15 TRBJ segments. From the multiplex PCR reads, TCRdb called clonotypes with MiXCR, one entry per CDR3 protein. These V and J calls originate from TCRdb's pipeline instead of the authors' own analysis. The table includes a few hundred thousand distinct CDR3 sequences, 20% to 25% detected once. As to this clonotype: Its antigen is currently unknown. This may arise from a read error, as a much more abundant clone is one base away.

Time point in this sample: persistent/refractory GD, antithyroid drugs over 5 years with positive TRAb. Following extraction of RNA from PBMCs, that RNA was used to make the TCR library. From each patient, about 8.5 milliliters of peripheral blood was drawn and collected into an EDTA anticoagulant tube. General observations from the study: What was studied was peripheral blood only, and not thyroid tissue.

This sample comprised peripheral blood mononuclear cells (PBMCs), obtained when the disease was refractory, from a patient treated with antithyroid drugs. This TCR came from a female donor with Graves disease.

The CDR3 nucleotides are TGTACCAGCAGCTTAAGGCTCGCAGGGACGGGAACCGGGGAGCTGTTTTTT. Protein product: CTSSLRLAGTGTGELFF. This sequence joins TRBV11-2 and TRBJ2-2; the D gene could be TRBD1 or TRBD2 (5 bases each). CDR3 length: 17 amino acids. Germline V lookup: CDR1 SGHAT, CDR2 FQNNGV.